The 24 T cell receptor beta chains reported below all come from one sample, sequenced in a study of T cell responses to AZD1222 COVID-19 vaccine. The data were produced by immunoSEQ multiplex PCR, yet TCRdb's version contains in-frame clones alone and is incomplete. The sample shows roughly 150,000 clones, 89% of them seen only once. This material consisted of peripheral blood, taken on day 0 of AZD1222 vaccination. These receptor sequences come from an adult in good health.

In regard to this clone: At one end, the junction sequence differs from germline, possibly due to a read error. The chain couples TRBV7-7 to TRBJ2-5; the D gene is possibly TRBD1 (5 bases). The CDR3 has 13 amino acids. The germline CDR1 and CDR2 sequences are SSHAT and FNYEAQ (reference sequence). The CDR3 protein is CASSLGAPETQYF. DNA of the CDR3: TGTGCTAGCAGCTTAGGGGCCCCGGAGACCCAGTACTTC.

J is TRBJ2-7 and V is TRBV6-6; D remains ambiguous. This CDR3 spans 12 amino acids. Germline V gene lookup returns CDR1 MNHNY and CDR2 SVGAGI (reference sequence). The V end was cut by 8 bases, the J end by 6 bases, with 14 bases between. The CDR3 loop is CASEEHPTEQYF. The CDR3 bases are TGTGCCAGCGAGGAACACCCGACCGAGCAGTACTTC.

V gene TRBV12-3 or TRBV12-4 combines with J gene TRBJ2-6; 8 bases align to TRBD2. V shed 4 bases and J 9 bases; nucleotides not matched to a gene: 2. The CDR3 length is 13 residues. The CDR3 is CASSSREVNVLTF. The CDR3 nucleotides read TGTGCCAGCAGTTCGCGGGAGGTCAACGTCCTGACTTTC.

The chain recombines TRBV28 with TRBJ1-5; D is unclear. The CDR3 contains 15 residues. Germline loops: CDR1 MDHEN, CDR2 SYDVKM. Trimming left V 5 bases short and J 3 bases short, with 14 bases between. The CDR3 DNA reads TGTGCCAGCAGTCCACCGGGCTCCCTCAATCAGCCCCAGCATTTT. Its translation is CASSPPGSLNQPQHF.

The V call is TRBV7-9, the J call TRBJ1-3; 7 bases align to TRBD1. The CDR3 has 17 amino acids. Germline-derived CDR1 and CDR2 are SEHNR and FQNEAQ (reference sequence). Trimming at V came to 4 bases and at J to 4 bases, leaving 13 bases not matched to a gene. The CDR3 loop reads CASSYRGTVTSGNTIYF. The CDR3 region has the DNA TGTGCCAGCAGCTACCGGGGGACAGTAACTTCAGGAAACACCATATATTTT.

A word on this clone: The same CDR3 arises from other DNA sequences in this sample as well. J is TRBJ1-3 and V is TRBV6-5; D is undetermined. The CDR3 is made up of 13 amino acids. Germline V gives CDR1 MNHEY, CDR2 SVGAGI. V lost 6 bases, J lost 4 bases, and 10 bases lay in between. CDR3 nucleotide sequence: TGTGCCAGCAGACAAGGCTCCGGAAACACCATATATTTT. This encodes CASRQGSGNTIYF.

This chain uses TRBV2 with TRBJ2-5; D not certain. Per the germline V gene, CDR1 is SNHLY and CDR2 is FYNNEI. The ends were cut back, 3 bases at V and 9 bases at J, with 11 bases in the middle. The CDR3 is 12 residues long. This chain's CDR3 is CASSEGSLPQYF. In nucleotides, the CDR3 is TGTGCCAGCAGTGAGGGCAGTCTGCCCCAGTACTTC.

Only a few counts were recorded for this clone. The CDR3 spells CASSHLASGRGETQYF. DNA for the CDR3: TGTGCCAGCAGCCACCTCGCTAGCGGGAGGGGTGAGACCCAGTACTTC. The V call is TRBV3-1 (or the pseudogene TRBV3-2), the J call TRBJ2-5, with 12 bases that match TRBD2. V was clipped by 3 bases and J by 5 bases; unmatched bases: 7. The germline gives CDR1 LGHDT, CDR2 YNNKEL (reference sequence). The CDR3 spans 16 residues.

The chain couples TRBV28 to TRBJ2-1; the D call may be TRBD1 or TRBD2 (6 bases each). Between the trimmed V and J ends, which lost 2 bases and 3 bases, there was a span of 11 bases. Germline loops: CDR1 MDHEN, CDR2 SYDVKM. The CDR3 totals 15 residues. The CDR3 here is CASSLIGGNYNEQFF. The CDR3 nucleotides read TGTGCCAGCAGTTTAATCGGGGGCAACTACAATGAGCAGTTCTTC.

V and J are TRBV19 and TRBJ2-1, with 10 bases identical to TRBD2. The trim removed 1 base at V and 3 bases at J, leaving 6 bases unmatched. Per germline, CDR1 LNHDA and CDR2 SQIVND (reference sequence). The CDR3 sequence is 17 residues long. For the CDR3, the DNA is TGTGCCAGTAGTATAGGGCCTAGCGGGAGTATCTACAATGAGCAGTTCTTC. Translated: CASSIGPSGSIYNEQFF.

This clone was picked up one time. This chain joins TRBV19 and TRBJ1-3; D gene uncertain. Trimming left V 3 bases short and J 2 bases short, with 20 bases between. Germline V lookup: CDR1 LNHDA, CDR2 SQIVND (reference sequence). The CDR3 covers 18 residues. As DNA, the CDR3 is TGTGCCAGTAGTATCATGTCTCTTTCACGCGGAACTGGAAACACCATATATTTT. As protein: CASSIMSLSRGTGNTIYF.

The chain uses TRBV7-6 and TRBJ1-2; D may be TRBD1 (6 bases). The length of the CDR3 is 12 residues. V gave up 2 bases and J gave up 7 bases, with 8 bases separating them. From germline, CDR1 is SGHVS and CDR2 FNYEAQ. The CDR3: CASSLLQGGYTF. The DNA of the CDR3 is TGTGCCAGCAGCTTACTACAGGGTGGCTACACCTTC.

The chain links TRBV5-6 to TRBJ2-1, with TRBD2 matching over 10 bases. Germline values: CDR1 SGHDT, CDR2 YYEEEE. This CDR3 region has 18 residues. The V and J ends lost 2 bases and 8 bases, in that order; junction bases with no gene match: 16. The CDR3 loop is CASSFLLTASGGVYEQFF. The DNA for the CDR3 is TGTGCCAGCAGCTTCCTCCTGACGGCTAGCGGGGGAGTTTATGAGCAGTTCTTC. Supplemented by reference TRBV5-6 and TRBJ2-1, the full variable domain reads DAGVTQSPTHLIKTRGQQVTLRCSPKSGHDTVSWYQQALGQGPQFIFQYYEEEERQRGNFPDRFSGHQFPNYSSELNVNALLLGDSALYLCASSFLLTASGGVYEQFFGPGTRLTVL.

This chain uses TRBV5-1 with TRBJ1-5; D is uncertain. This CDR3 has 13 residues. Germline loops: CDR1 SGHRS, CDR2 YFSETQ. V lost 1 base to trimming and J lost 0 bases, with 2 bases between them. The DNA of the CDR3 is TGCGCCAGCAGCTTGAATAGCAATCAGCCCCAGCATTTT. This encodes CASSLNSNQPQHF.

This rearrangement joins TRBV3-1 (or the pseudogene TRBV3-2) to TRBJ2-3; 12 positions agree with TRBD2. Trimming at V came to 2 bases and at J to 7 bases, leaving 7 bases not matched to a gene. Germline CDR1 LGHDT, CDR2 YNNKEL (reference sequence). The length of the CDR3 is 16 residues. CDR3 DNA sequence: TGTGCCAGCAGCCAAAGTCTAGCGGGGGGGCGGAATACGCAGTATTTT. Translated, it gives CASSQSLAGGRNTQYF.

This sequence joins TRBV7-6 and TRBJ1-4; tentatively, D is TRBD1 (6 bases). Germline CDR1 reads SGHVS; CDR2 reads FNYEAQ. CDR3 length: 17 amino acids. Trimming removed 6 bases at V and 0 bases at J, with 17 bases between. In DNA, the CDR3 is TGTGCCAGCAGAGTCAAACCAGGGGCCTCAACTAATGAAAAACTGTTTTTT. Protein sequence: CASRVKPGASTNEKLFF. Full variable domain (missing parts from reference TRBV7-6 and TRBJ1-4): GAGVSQSPRYKVTKRGQDVALRCDPISGHVSLYWYRQALGQGPEFLTYFNYEAQQDKSGLPNDRFSAERPEGSISTLTIQRTEQRDSAMYRCASRVKPGASTNEKLFFGSGTQLSVL.

This chain connects TRBV19 to TRBJ1-2; possibly TRBD1 for D (6 bases). CDR1 is LNHDA and CDR2 is SQIVND in the germline V gene (reference sequence). This CDR3 contains 15 residues. The V end was cut by 3 bases, the J end by 5 bases, with 16 bases between. The CDR3 nucleotides are TGTGCCAGTAGTATGTACGAGGGGACACAGTATGGCTACACCTTC. Amino acids: CASSMYEGTQYGYTF.

V is TRBV20-1 and J is TRBJ1-3, with no clear D. The CDR3 runs to 11 residues. Per the germline V gene, CDR1 is DFQATT and CDR2 is SNEGSKA (reference sequence). The ends were cut back, 6 bases at V and 4 bases at J, with 7 bases in the middle. CDR3 bases: TGCAGTGCAGGAATCGGAAACACCATATATTTT. It codes for CSAGIGNTIYF.

The chain recombines TRBV27 with TRBJ1-4; D call uncertain. Trimming removed 7 bases from V and 4 bases from J, with 13 bases in between. Germline CDR1 MNHEY, CDR2 SMNVEV (reference sequence). The CDR3 is made up of 14 amino acids. The CDR3 region has the DNA TGTGCCAGCATGGGCTATGGAGGTAATGAAAAACTGTTTTTT. The encoded protein is CASMGYGGNEKLFF.

The V call is TRBV15, the J call TRBJ2-5; no clear D gene. V shed 0 bases and J shed 5 bases, with 10 bases lying between them. The CDR3 has 14 amino acids. Germline V CDR1 and CDR2: LNHNV, YYDKDF (reference sequence). The CDR3 coding sequence is TGTGCCACCAGCAGAGAAATTAAGGGTGAGACCCAGTACTTC. This encodes CATSREIKGETQYF. Looking up the rest from reference TRBV15 and TRBJ2-5 gives the full variable domain: DAMVIQNPRYQVTQFGKPVTLSCSQTLNHNVMYWYQQKSSQAPKLLFHYYDKDFNNEADTPDNFQSRRPNTSFCFLDIRSPGLGDTAMYLCATSREIKGETQYFGPGTRLLVL.

V is TRBV18 and J is TRBJ1-1, with unresolved D. Germline V gene sequence: CDR1 KGHSH, CDR2 LQKENI. This CDR3 contains 13 residues. Deletions cut 6 bases from V and 1 base from J, with 9 bases between. The CDR3 protein is CASSESPNTEAFF. CDR3 nucleotide sequence: TGTGCCAGCTCCGAAAGCCCGAACACTGAAGCTTTCTTT.

This chain links TRBV2 with TRBJ1-1; D ambiguous. Trimming left V 6 bases short and J 4 bases short, with 18 bases between. Germline assignment: CDR1 SNHLY and CDR2 FYNNEI. The CDR3 loop spans 15 amino acids. The CDR3 DNA sequence: TGTGCCAGCAGGCTTGAGACCACTCCCCTCACTGAAGCTTTCTTT. Residues: CASRLETTPLTEAFF.

This clone has only one observation. V and J are TRBV11-2 and TRBJ2-3; possibly TRBD2 for D (6 bases). Trimming removed 1 base from V and 5 bases from J, with 10 bases in between. Germline loops: CDR1 SGHAT, CDR2 FQNNGV. This CDR3 is built from 14 residues. CDR3 amino acids: CASSLGGGGDTQYF. As DNA, the CDR3 is TGTGCCAGCAGCTTAGGGGGAGGCGGAGATACGCAGTATTTT. Variable domain in full (rest from reference TRBV11-2 and TRBJ2-3): EAGVAQSPRYKIIEKRQSVAFWCNPISGHATLYWYQQILGQGPKLLIQFQNNGVVDDSQLPKDRFSAERLKGVDSTLKIQPAKLEDSAVYLCASSLGGGGDTQYFGPGTRLTVL.

This chain connects TRBV20-1 to TRBJ1-2; D is perhaps TRBD1 (5 bases). This CDR3 is 12 amino acids long. Per germline, CDR1 DFQATT and CDR2 SNEGSKA (reference sequence). The V gene lost 3 bases and the J gene lost 3 bases, with 8 bases spanning the gap. The CDR3 DNA follows: TGCAGTGCTAGTAGGGGAGACTATGGCTACACCTTC. It codes for CSASRGDYGYTF.